The 10 T cell receptor beta chains below were found in one sample sequenced in a study of T cell responses to AZD1222 COVID-19 vaccine. Clones were read by immunoSEQ multiplex PCR, and TCRdb kept only the in-frame ones, dropping some. The profile shows some 150,000 clones, 90% to 95% of them singletons. The sample in question was peripheral blood, obtained on day 0 of AZD1222 vaccination. The origin of the receptors is an adult in good health.

V and J are TRBV21-1 and TRBJ1-2. TRBV21-1 is described as a pseudogene. The CDR3 has 14 amino acids. The CDR3 DNA sequence: TGTGCCAGCAGCAAAGGGGAGGGCTACTATGGCTACACCTTC. Translation: CASSKGEGYYGYTF.

The CDR3 here is CASSPLVAGFTDTQYF. CDR3 bases: TGTGCCAGCAGCCCGTTAGTGGCGGGGTTCACAGATACGCAGTATTTT. V and J are TRBV27 and TRBJ2-3, with TRBD2 as a possible D gene (6 bases). There are 16 residues in the CDR3. The germline CDR1 and CDR2 sequences are MNHEY and SMNVEV (reference sequence). V was shortened by 6 bases and J by 2 bases, with 18 bases between the two germline ends.

This chain connects TRBV5-6 to TRBJ2-3; the match to TRBD1 covers 7 bases. V was pared by 4 bases and J by 2 bases, with 7 bases of the junction left unmatched. The germline V gene encodes CDR1 SGHDT and CDR2 YYEEEE. The CDR3 has 15 residues. This CDR3 is CASSIRRGITDTQYF. The CDR3 nucleotides read TGTGCCAGCAGCATCCGCAGGGGGATCACAGATACGCAGTATTTT.

This sequence joins TRBV18 and TRBJ2-5; TRBD2 might be the D (5 bases). Germline CDR1 reads KGHSH; CDR2 reads LQKENI. V lost 3 bases, J lost 3 bases, and 20 bases lay in between. This CDR3 region has 17 residues. The CDR3 reads CASSPGRAGKTEETQYF. The CDR3 nucleotides are TGTGCCAGCTCACCCGGTAGGGCGGGCAAGACGGAAGAGACCCAGTACTTC.

This chain links TRBV27 with TRBJ1-2; D is unresolved. Germline loops: CDR1 MNHEY, CDR2 SMNVEV (reference sequence). V was pared by 5 bases and J by 4 bases, with 17 bases between. The CDR3 contains 15 residues. Here the CDR3 reads CASSPDGNPLYGYTF. Here the CDR3 DNA reads TGTGCCAGCAGTCCAGATGGAAACCCCCTCTATGGCTACACCTTC.

CDR3 sequence (DNA): TGTGCCACCTCGGGGGCGGGAGCGTACAATGAGCAGTTCTTC. It yields the protein CATSGAGAYNEQFF. V gene TRBV2 combines with J gene TRBJ2-1; D might be TRBD2 (7 bases). Per the germline V gene, CDR1 is SNHLY and CDR2 is FYNNEI. The CDR3 spans 14 residues. Trimming left V 10 bases short and J 4 bases short, with 17 bases between.

The chain links TRBV7-9 to TRBJ2-7, with D unclear. The length of the CDR3 is 15 residues. V was pared by 0 bases and J by 4 bases, with 13 bases between. Per germline, CDR1 SEHNR and CDR2 FQNEAQ (reference sequence). Written as DNA, the CDR3 is TGTGCCAGCAGCTTAGCAGACGTTAAGGAATACGAGCAGTACTTC. Its protein product is CASSLADVKEYEQYF.

The V gene is TRBV6-5, the J gene TRBJ1-1; D ambiguous. With 10 bases removed from V and 3 bases from J, the gap between germline ends came to 18 bases. CDR1 and CDR2 (germline): MNHEY, SVGAGI. CDR3 length: 14 amino acids. CDR3 bases: TGTGCCAACAGCCCGATTGGAGGGTACACTGAAGCTTTCTTT. It codes for CANSPIGGYTEAFF.

The chain has TRBV2 and TRBJ1-1; D gene uncertain. The CDR3 has 13 residues. Trimming shortened V by 6 bases and J by 1 base, and 9 bases separated the two germline ends. Germline V CDR1 and CDR2: SNHLY, FYNNEI. CDR3 sequence reads: CASRADGNTEAFF. In DNA, the CDR3 is TGTGCCAGCAGAGCGGACGGGAACACTGAAGCTTTCTTT. Variable domain in full (rest from reference TRBV2 and TRBJ1-1): EPEVTQTPSHQVTQMGQEVILRCVPISNHLYFYWYRQILGQKVEFLVSFYNNEISEKSEIFDDQFSVERPDGSNFTLKIRSTKLEDSAMYFCASRADGNTEAFFGQGTRLTVV.

The V call is TRBV7-9, the J call TRBJ2-2; D is undetermined. Germline V gives CDR1 SEHNR, CDR2 FQNEAQ (reference sequence). This CDR3 has 13 residues. V was trimmed by 0 bases and J by 6 bases, leaving 5 bases between them. The CDR3 bases are TGTGCCAGCAGCTTAGCAAGGGCCGGGGAGCTGTTTTTT. It encodes CASSLARAGELFF.